This TCR beta chain came from a study of tissue T cells after allogeneic stem cell transplantation. Survey-depth TCRbeta CDR3 sequencing reported V/J genes and productive frequencies. Here immunoSEQ multiplex PCR was the method, and the copy in TCRdb shows in-frame clones only, minus some. Found here are approximately 10,000 clones, roughly 60% of them singletons; the top ten hold roughly 9.6%. As for this clone: The antigen is undetermined. Other DNA variants within this sample encode the same CDR3.

J was trimmed by 4 bases and V by 4 bases; bases with no gene match: 4. Germline V gene sequence: CDR1 GTSNPN, CDR2 SVGIG (reference sequence). CDR3 length: 12 amino acids. Notes on the study in general: Few T cell clones were shared across patients, but motif clusters showed tissue-specific shared signatures.

The TCR sequence derives from a woman aged 18 to 55 with breast cancer. Sequenced material: tissue from the jejunum, taken at autopsy. The V gene is TRBV30, the J gene TRBJ2-7; 7 bases fit TRBD1. CDR3 region: CAWKGAPYEQYF. For the CDR3, the DNA is TGTGCCTGGAAGGGGGCTCCGTACGAGCAGTACTTC.